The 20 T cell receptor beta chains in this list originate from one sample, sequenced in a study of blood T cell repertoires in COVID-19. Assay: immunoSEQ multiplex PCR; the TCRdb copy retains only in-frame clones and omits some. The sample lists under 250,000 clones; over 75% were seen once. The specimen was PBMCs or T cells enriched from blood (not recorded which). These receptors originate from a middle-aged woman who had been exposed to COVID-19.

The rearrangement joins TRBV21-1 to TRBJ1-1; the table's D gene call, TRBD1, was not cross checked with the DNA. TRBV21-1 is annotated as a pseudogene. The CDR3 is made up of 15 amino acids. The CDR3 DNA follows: TGTGCCAGCAGCAATGGGCCTATTTTAGGCACTGAAGCTTTCTTT. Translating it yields CASSNGPILGTEAFF.

CDR3 protein: CASTRGDRGRYGYTF. DNA of the CDR3: TGTGCCAGTACTCGCGGGGACAGGGGCCGGTATGGCTACACCTTC. The chain uses TRBV19 and TRBJ1-2, with TRBD1 identical over 10 bases. Germline CDR1 and CDR2: LNHDA and SQIVND (reference sequence). Trimming removed 7 bases from V and 5 bases from J; junction bases left unmatched: 10. The CDR3 covers 15 residues.

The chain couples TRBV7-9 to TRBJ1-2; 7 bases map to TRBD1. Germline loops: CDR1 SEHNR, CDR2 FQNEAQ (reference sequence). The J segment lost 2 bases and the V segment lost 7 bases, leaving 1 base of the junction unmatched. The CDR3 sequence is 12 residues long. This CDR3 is CASIQGNYGYTF. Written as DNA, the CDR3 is TGTGCCAGCATACAGGGGAACTATGGCTACACCTTC.

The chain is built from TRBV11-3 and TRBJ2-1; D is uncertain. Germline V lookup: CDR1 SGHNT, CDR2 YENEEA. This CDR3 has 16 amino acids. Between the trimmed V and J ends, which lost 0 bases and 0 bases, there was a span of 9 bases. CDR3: CASSLDYAGSYNEQFF. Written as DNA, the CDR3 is TGTGCCAGCAGCTTAGATTACGCCGGCTCCTACAATGAGCAGTTCTTC.

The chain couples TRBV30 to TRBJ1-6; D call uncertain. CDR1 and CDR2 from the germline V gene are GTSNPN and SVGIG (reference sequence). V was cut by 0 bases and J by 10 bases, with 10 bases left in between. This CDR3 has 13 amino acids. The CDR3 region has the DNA TGTGCCTGGAGTGTATCGGAGGAATCACCCCTCCACTTT. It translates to CAWSVSEESPLHF.

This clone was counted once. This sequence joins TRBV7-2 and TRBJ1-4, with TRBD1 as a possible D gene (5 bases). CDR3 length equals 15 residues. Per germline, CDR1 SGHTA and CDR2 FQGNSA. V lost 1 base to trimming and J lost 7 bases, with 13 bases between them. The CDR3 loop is CASSLGWGRGEKLFF. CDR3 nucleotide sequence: TGTGCCAGCAGCTTAGGATGGGGGAGGGGTGAAAAACTGTTTTTT.

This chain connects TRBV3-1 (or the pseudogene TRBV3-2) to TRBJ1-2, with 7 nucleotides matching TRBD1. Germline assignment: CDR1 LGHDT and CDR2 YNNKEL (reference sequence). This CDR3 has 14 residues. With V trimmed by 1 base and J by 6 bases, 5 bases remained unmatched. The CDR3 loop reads CASSQVETGDGYTF. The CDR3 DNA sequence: TGTGCCAGCAGCCAAGTCGAAACAGGGGATGGCTACACCTTC.

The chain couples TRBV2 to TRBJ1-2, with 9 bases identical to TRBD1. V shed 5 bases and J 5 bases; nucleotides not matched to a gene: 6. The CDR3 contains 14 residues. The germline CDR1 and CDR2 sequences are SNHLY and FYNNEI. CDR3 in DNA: TGTGCCAGCAGTCAGGGACAGGGACCATATGGCTACACCTTC. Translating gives CASSQGQGPYGYTF.

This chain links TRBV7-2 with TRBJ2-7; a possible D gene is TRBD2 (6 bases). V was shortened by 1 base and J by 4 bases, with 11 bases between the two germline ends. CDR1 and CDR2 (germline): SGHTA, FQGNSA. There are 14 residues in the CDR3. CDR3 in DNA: TGTGCCAGCAGCTTAGGACCAGGGAGGTACGAGCAGTACGTC. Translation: CASSLGPGRYEQYV.

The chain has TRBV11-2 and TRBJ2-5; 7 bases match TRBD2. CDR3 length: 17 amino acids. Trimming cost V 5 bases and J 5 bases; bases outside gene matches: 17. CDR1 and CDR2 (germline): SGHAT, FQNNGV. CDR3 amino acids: CASSPRGAGSTQETQYF. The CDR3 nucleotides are TGTGCCAGCAGCCCCCGGGGAGCGGGGAGTACCCAGGAGACCCAGTACTTC.

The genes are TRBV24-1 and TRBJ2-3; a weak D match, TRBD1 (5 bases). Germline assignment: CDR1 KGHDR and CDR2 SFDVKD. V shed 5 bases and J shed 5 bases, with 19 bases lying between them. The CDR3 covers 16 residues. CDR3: CATSAPGLTLVDTQYF. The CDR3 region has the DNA TGTGCCACCAGTGCGCCAGGGTTGACCTTAGTAGATACGCAGTATTTT.

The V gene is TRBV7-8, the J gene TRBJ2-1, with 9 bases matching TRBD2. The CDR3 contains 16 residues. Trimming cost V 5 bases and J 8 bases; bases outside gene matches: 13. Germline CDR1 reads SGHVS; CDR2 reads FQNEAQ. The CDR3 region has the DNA TGTGCCAGCAGCCCACCGACTAGCGGCTTAGGTGATGAGCAGTTCTTC. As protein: CASSPPTSGLGDEQFF.

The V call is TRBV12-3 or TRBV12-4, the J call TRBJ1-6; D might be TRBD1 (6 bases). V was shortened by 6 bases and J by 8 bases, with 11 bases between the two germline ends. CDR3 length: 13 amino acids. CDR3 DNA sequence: TGTGCCAGCAGCCTCCGGACAGATTCACCCCTCCACTTT. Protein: CASSLRTDSPLHF.

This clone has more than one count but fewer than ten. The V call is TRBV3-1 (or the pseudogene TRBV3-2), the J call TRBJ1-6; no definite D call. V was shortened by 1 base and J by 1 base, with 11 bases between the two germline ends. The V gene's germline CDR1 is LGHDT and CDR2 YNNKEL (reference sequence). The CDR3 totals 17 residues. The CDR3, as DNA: TGTGCCAGCAGCCAAGTAGGATGGAGGTCCTATAATTCACCCCTCCACTTT. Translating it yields CASSQVGWRSYNSPLHF.

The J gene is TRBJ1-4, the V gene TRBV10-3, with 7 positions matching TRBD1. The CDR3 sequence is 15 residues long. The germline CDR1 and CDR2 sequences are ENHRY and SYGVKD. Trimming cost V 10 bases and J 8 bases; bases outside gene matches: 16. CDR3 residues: CATSVKRQGGEKLFF. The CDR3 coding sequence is TGTGCCACTTCTGTCAAAAGACAGGGCGGGGAAAAACTGTTTTTT.

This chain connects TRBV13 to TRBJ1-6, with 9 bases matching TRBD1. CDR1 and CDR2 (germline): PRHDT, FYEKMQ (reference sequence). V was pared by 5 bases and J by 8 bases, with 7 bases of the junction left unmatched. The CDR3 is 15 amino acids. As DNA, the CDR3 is TGTGCCAGCAGCCCCCGGGACAGGGATGATTCACCCCTCCACTTT. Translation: CASSPRDRDDSPLHF.

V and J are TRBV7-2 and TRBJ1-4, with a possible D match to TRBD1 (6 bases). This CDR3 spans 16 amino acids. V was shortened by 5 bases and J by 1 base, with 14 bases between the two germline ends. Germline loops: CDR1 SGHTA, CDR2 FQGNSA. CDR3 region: CASSRNTGRTNEKLFF. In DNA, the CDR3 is TGTGCCAGCAGCCGGAACACAGGGCGAACTAATGAAAAACTGTTTTTT. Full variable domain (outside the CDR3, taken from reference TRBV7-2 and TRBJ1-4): GAGVSQSPSNKVTEKGKDVELRCDPISGHTALYWYRQSLGQGLEFLIYFQGNSAPDKSGLPSDRFSAERTGGSVSTLTIQRTQQEDSAVYLCASSRNTGRTNEKLFFGSGTQLSVL.

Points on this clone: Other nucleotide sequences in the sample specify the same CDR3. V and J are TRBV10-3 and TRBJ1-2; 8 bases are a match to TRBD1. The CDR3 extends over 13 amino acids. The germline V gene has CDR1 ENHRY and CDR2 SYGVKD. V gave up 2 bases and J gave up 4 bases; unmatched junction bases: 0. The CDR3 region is CAISEGQGYGYTF. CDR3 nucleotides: TGTGCCATCAGTGAGGGACAGGGCTATGGCTACACCTTC.

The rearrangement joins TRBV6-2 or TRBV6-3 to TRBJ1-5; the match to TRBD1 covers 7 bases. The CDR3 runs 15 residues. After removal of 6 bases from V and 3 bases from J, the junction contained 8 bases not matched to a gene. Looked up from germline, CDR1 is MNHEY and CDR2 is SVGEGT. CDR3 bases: TGTGCCAGCAGCTCTAGGGGGCCCCTCAATCAGCCCCAGCATTTT. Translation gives CASSSRGPLNQPQHF.

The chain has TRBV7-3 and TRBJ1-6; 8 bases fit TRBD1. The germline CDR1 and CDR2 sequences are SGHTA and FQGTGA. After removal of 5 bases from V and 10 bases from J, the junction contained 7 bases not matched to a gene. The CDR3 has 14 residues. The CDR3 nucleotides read TGTGCCAGCAGCCTCGACAGGGGTTGGTCACCCCTCCACTTT. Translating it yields CASSLDRGWSPLHF.